These T cell receptor beta chains were read from a single sample in a study of cytomegalovirus exposure and HLA in healthy donors. Assay: immunoSEQ multiplex PCR; the TCRdb copy retains only in-frame clones and omits some. The sample has approximately 180,000 clones, roughly 80% seen once. The source material was PBMCs. The origin of the receptors is a woman younger than 35 in good health and CMV-seronegative. Each CDR3 is given with its conserved first and last residue. The D gene is left open where the match is weak.

J gene	D gene	V gene	CDR3 protein	CDR3 DNA
TRBJ2-5	NA	TRBV5-6	CASSKFNQQETQYF	TGTGCCAGCAGCAAATTTAACCAGCAAGAGACCCAGTACTTC
TRBJ2-3	NA	TRBV6-5	CASSYSGQTDTQYF	TGTGCCAGCAGTTACTCTGGACAGACAGATACGCAGTATTTT
TRBJ1-2	NA	TRBV15	CATSRDTWGGYGYTF	TGTGCCACCAGCAGAGATACGTGGGGCGGCTATGGCTACACCTTC
TRBJ1-2	TRBD1	TRBV5-8	CASSARRQGNYGYTF	TGTGCCAGCAGCGCCCGTAGACAGGGGAACTATGGCTACACCTTC
TRBJ2-1	NA	TRBV7-9	CSSSSGKRGRSYNEQFF	TGTTCCAGCAGCTCCGGGAAGAGAGGACGCTCCTACAATGAGCAGTTCTTC
TRBJ1-3	NA	TRBV7-8	CASSPRSTVSGNTIYF	TGTGCCAGCAGCCCCCGATCGACAGTCTCTGGAAACACCATATATTTT
TRBJ1-5	TRBD1	TRBV7-9	CASSLVTGGENQPQHF	TGTGCCAGCAGCTTAGTTACAGGGGGTGAGAATCAGCCCCAGCATTTT
TRBJ2-7	TRBD1	TRBV13	CASTLRTGTEVYEQYF	TGTGCCAGCACCCTCCGAACAGGGACAGAGGTCTACGAGCAGTACTTC
TRBJ2-3	TRBD1	TRBV19	CASSNQADRDGATDTQYF	TGTGCCAGTAGTAACCAGGCGGACAGGGATGGAGCGACAGATACGCAGTATTTT
TRBJ2-7	TRBD2	TRBV11-2	CASSSSGRAVFPYEQYF	TGTGCCAGCAGCTCTAGCGGGAGGGCCGTTTTCCCCTACGAGCAGTACTTC
TRBJ2-1	TRBD2	TRBV13	CASSLELAVSNEQFF	TGTGCCAGCAGCTTAGAACTAGCGGTTTCTAATGAGCAGTTCTTC
TRBJ1-1	TRBD1	TRBV4-1	CASSQDLERTGGRTEAFF	TGCGCCAGCAGCCAAGACTTAGAGAGGACAGGGGGCCGCACTGAAGCTTTCTTT
TRBJ2-2	NA	TRBV4-3	CASSQGRSPGELFF	TGCGCCAGCAGCCAAGGAAGGAGCCCCGGGGAGCTGTTTTTT